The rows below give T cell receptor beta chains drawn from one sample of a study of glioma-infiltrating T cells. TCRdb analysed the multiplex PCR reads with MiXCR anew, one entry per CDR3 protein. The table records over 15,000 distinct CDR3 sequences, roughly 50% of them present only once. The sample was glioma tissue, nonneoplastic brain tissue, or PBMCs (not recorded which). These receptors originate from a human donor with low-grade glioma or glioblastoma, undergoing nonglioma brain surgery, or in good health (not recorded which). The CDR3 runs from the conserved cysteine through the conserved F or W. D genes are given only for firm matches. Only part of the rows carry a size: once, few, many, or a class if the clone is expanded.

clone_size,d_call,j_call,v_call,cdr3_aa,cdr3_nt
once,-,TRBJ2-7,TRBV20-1,CSARNIASSYEQYF,TGCAGTGCTAGGAACATCGCCAGCTCCTACGAGCAGTACTTC
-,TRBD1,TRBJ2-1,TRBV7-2,CASSPDREYNEQFF,TGTGCCAGCAGCCCTGACAGGGAGTACAATGAGCAGTTCTTC
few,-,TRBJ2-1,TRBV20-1,CSARGAGAWDEQFF,TGCAGTGCTAGAGGAGCCGGGGCATGGGATGAGCAGTTCTTC
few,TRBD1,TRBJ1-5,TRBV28,CASSLGTVSNQPQHF,TGTGCCAGCAGTTTAGGGACAGTTAGCAATCAGCCCCAGCATTTT
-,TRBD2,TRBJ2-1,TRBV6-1,CASRWGGENEQFF,TGTGCCAGCAGGTGGGGAGGGGAGAATGAGCAGTTCTTC
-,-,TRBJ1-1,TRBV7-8,CACSLVVGVVSRGYYSNTEAFF,TGTGCCTGCAGCTTAGTAGTAGGGGTCGTGTCCAGGGGTTATTATTCGAACACTGAAGCTTTCTTT
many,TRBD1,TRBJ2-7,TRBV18,CASSPGQVGTYEQYF,TGTGCCAGCTCACCCGGACAGGTCGGCACCTACGAGCAGTACTTC
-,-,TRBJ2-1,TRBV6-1,CASRRLSSYNEQFF,TGTGCCAGCAGGCGCCTGAGCTCCTACAATGAGCAGTTCTTC
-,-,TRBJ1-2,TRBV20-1,CSAYYRAYGYTF,TGCAGTGCTTACTACAGGGCCTATGGCTACACCTTC
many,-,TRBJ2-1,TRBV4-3,CASSQDGGRYNEQFF,TGCGCCAGCAGCCAAGATGGGGGCAGATACAATGAGCAGTTCTTC
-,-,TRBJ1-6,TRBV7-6,CASSNRERSPLHF,TGTGCCAGCAGCAACAGGGAGCGGTCACCCCTCCACTTT
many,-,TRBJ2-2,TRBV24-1,CATSDSLDTGELFF,TGTGCCACCAGTGATTCGCTCGACACCGGGGAGCTGTTTTTT
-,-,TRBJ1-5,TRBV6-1,CASSEALRQPQHF,TGTGCCAGCAGTGAAGCGCTTCGACAGCCCCAGCATTTT
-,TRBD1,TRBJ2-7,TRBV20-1,CSARVGTGSTYEQYF,TGCAGTGCTAGAGTGGGGACAGGCAGTACCTACGAGCAGTACTTC
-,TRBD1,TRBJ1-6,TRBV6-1,CASSLTGGHNSPLHF,TGTGCCAGCAGTCTGACAGGGGGGCATAATTCACCCCTCCACTTT
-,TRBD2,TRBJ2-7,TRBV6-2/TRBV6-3,CASSYKREASYEQYF,TGTGCCAGCAGTTACAAGCGGGAGGCATCCTACGAGCAGTACTTC
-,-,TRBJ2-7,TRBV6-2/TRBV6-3,CASSPFGEQYF,TGTGCCAGCAGCCCATTTGGCGAGCAGTACTTC
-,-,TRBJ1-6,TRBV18,CASSSSGERSPLHF,TGTGCCAGCTCAAGTTCAGGGGAAAGATCACCCCTCCACTTT
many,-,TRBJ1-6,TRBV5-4,CASNEGLTRDNSPLHF,TGTGCCAGCAACGAGGGCCTAACACGAGACAATTCACCCCTCCACTTT
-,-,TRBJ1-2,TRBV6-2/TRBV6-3,CASSVGGGGYTF,TGTGCCAGCAGCGTCGGGGGCGGCGGCTACACCTTC